The T cell receptor (beta chain) under discussion was sequenced for a study of monozygotic twins with inflammatory bowel disease. Study-wide results and caveats: On the inverse Simpson index, IBD patients scored lower for TCRbeta diversity than healthy co-twins.

CDR1 is SNHLY and CDR2 is FYNNEI in the germline V gene. The CDR3 is 15 residues long. To note about this clonotype: Its antigen is currently unknown.

After re-calling the 5' RACE reads, TCRdb lists one entry per CDR3 protein, DNA absent. The sample table includes around 410,000 distinct CDR3 sequences. Sequencing was done on a sample of blood. This receptor was identified in a human donor with ulcerative colitis or Crohn's disease, or a healthy co-twin of an affected twin (not recorded which). The chain joins TRBV2 to TRBJ2-6; no DNA is available, so the TRBD1 call from TCRdb remains unchecked. The CDR3: CASSRADSGANVLTF.